This T cell receptor beta chain was retrieved from a study of vaccination effects on CD4 cells after COVID-19. On the study more broadly: Samples gathered post-vaccine arrived a median of 72 days past the second dose. Notes on the study in general: Healthy vaccinees' vaccine-induced clones included only 1 of 255 cross-reacting with common cold coronaviruses.

Antigen-specific CD4+ T cells expanded by the ViraFEST assay with viral peptide pools were then sequenced. When around ten days of culture had elapsed, CD4+ T cells were isolated. Vaccination of participants consisted of two doses of either the BNT162b2 or mRNA-1273 vaccine. The germline gives CDR1 SGHRS, CDR2 YFSETQ. This CDR3 is built from 18 residues. Unmatched junction bases numbered 6, after V lost 4 bases and J lost 0 bases. This clone occurred a few times. Its specificity is unknown. Profiling relied on immunoSEQ multiplex PCR, and the TCRdb table lists in-frame clones only, not all of them. The repertoire includes some 17,000 clones, almost 70% of them detected once, and about 10% sits in the top ten.

The chain links TRBV5-1 to TRBJ2-3; TRBD2 agrees at 15 bases. The specimen comprised CD4+ T cells from PBMCs cultured with SARS-CoV-2 spike peptides, sampled after COVID-19 vaccination. The sequence came from a human donor who received a COVID-19 vaccine. CDR3 DNA: TGCGCCAGCAGCCTAGGGACTAGCGGGGGGCGTAGCACAGATACGCAGTATTTT. This sequence encodes CASSLGTSGGRSTDTQYF.